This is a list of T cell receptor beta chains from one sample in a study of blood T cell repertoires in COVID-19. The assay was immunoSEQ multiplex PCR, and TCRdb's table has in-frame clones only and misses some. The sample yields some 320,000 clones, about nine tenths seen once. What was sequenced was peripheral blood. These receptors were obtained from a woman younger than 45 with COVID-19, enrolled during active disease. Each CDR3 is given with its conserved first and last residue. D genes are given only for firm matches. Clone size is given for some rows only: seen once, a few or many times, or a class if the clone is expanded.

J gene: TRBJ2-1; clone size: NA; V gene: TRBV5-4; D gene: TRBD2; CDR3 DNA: TGTGCCAGCAGCCAGGGGGCTAGCGGGGGGCGCTACAATGAGCAGTTCTTC; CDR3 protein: CASSQGASGGRYNEQFF
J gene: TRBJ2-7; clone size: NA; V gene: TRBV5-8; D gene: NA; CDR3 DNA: TGTGCCAGCAGCTCAGACAGGACCTCCTACGAGCAGTACTTC; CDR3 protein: CASSSDRTSYEQYF
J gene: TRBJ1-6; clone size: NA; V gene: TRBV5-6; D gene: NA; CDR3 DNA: TGTGCCAGCAGCTTCGGCTATAATTCACCCCTCCACTTT; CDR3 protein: CASSFGYNSPLHF
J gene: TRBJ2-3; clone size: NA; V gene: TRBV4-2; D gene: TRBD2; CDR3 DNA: TGTGCCAGCAGCCAAGACTCCCTAGCGGGGGGCACAGATACGCAGTATTTT; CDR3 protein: CASSQDSLAGGTDTQYF
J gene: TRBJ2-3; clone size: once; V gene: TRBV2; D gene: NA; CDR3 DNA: TGTGCCAGCGAGAGCACAGATACGCAGTATTTT; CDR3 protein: CASESTDTQYF
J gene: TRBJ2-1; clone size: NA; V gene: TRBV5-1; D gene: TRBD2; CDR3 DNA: TGCGCCAGCAGCTTGGAGCGGGAGAGCTCCTACAATGAGCAGTTCTTC; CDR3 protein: CASSLERESSYNEQFF
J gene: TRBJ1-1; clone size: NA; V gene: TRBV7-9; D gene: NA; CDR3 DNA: TGTGCCAGCAGCTTAGAGACAGGGAACACTGAAGCTTTCTTT; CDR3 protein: CASSLETGNTEAFF
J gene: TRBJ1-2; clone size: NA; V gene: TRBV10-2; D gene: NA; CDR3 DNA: TGCGCCAGTAGCGGATTTGGGGAGGATGGCTACACCTTC; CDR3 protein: CASSGFGEDGYTF
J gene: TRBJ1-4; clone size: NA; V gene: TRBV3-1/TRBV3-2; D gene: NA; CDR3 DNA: TGTGCCAGCAGCCCCTCCGGGGTTGGAGAAAAACTGTTTTTT; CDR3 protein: CASSPSGVGEKLFF
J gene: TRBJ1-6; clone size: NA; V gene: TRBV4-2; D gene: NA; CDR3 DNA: TGTGCCAGCAGCCTAGACCCACAGTCAAGCTCCTATAATTCACCCCTCCACTTT; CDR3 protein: CASSLDPQSSSYNSPLHF
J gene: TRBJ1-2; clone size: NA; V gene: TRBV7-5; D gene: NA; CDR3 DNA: TGTGTCAGAAGCTTAGCGGAAGGGACAGGAGGCTATGGCTACACCTTC; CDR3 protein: CVRSLAEGTGGYGYTF
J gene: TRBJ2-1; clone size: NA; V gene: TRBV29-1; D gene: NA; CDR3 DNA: TGCAGCGTTGAAGGGGACACAAATCGGAATGAGCAGTTCTTC; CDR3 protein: CSVEGDTNRNEQFF
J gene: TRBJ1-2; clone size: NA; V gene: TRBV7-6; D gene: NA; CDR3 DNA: TGTGCCAGCAGCTTAGGGGCAGGGGGCTACACCTTC; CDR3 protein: CASSLGAGGYTF
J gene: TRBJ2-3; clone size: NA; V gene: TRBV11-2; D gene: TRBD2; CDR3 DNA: TGTGCCAGCAGCAATATAGGACTAGCGGGGGGTGAGGGCACAGATACGCAGTATTTT; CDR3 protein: CASSNIGLAGGEGTDTQYF
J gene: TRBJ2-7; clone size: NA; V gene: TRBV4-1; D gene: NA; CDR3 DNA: TGCGCCAGCAGCCATCTCAGCTCCTACGAGCAGTACTTC; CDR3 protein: CASSHLSSYEQYF
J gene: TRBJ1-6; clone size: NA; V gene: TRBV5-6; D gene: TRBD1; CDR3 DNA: TGTGCCAGCAGCCCTAGGACAGGTTTTGATTCACCCCTCCACTTT; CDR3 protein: CASSPRTGFDSPLHF
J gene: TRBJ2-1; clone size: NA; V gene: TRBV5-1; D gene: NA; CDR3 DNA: TGCGCCAGCAGCTTGGACAGGGGGGGAATTAGTTACAATGAGCAGTTCTTC; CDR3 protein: CASSLDRGGISYNEQFF
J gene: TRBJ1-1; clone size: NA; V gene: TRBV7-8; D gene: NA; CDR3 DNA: TGTGCCAGCAGCCACCTGACTATAATGAACACTGAAGCTTTCTTT; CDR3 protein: CASSHLTIMNTEAFF
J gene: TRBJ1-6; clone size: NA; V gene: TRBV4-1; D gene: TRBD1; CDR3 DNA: TGCGCCAGCAGCCAGGACCGACAGGGGACATTGAATTCACCCCTCCACTTT; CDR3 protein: CASSQDRQGTLNSPLHF
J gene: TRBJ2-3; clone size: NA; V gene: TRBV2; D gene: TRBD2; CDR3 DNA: TGTGCCAGCAGTGTAGAGTCGCTAGCGGGGGGCTTAGATACGCAGTATTTT; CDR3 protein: CASSVESLAGGLDTQYF
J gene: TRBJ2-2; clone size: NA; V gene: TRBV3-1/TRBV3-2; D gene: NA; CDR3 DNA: TGTGCCAGCAGCCAGGGTATCAGGGGTCGGACCGGGGAGCTGTTTTTT; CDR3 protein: CASSQGIRGRTGELFF
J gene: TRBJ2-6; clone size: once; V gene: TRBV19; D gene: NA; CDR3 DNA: TGTGCCAGTAGTCCTCAGATCTCTGGGGCCAACGTCCTGACTTTC; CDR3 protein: CASSPQISGANVLTF
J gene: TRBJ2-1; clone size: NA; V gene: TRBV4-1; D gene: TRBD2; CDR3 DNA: TGCGCCAGCAGACACCAGGGACTAGCGGGGGGGCTCGCCTACAATGAGCAGTTCTTC; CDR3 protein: CASRHQGLAGGLAYNEQFF
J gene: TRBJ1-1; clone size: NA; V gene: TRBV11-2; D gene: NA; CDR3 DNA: TGTGCCAGCAGCTCGCGACAGAGGAACACTGAAGCGTTCTTT; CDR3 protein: CASSSRQRNTEAFF
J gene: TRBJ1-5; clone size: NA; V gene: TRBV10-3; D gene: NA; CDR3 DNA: TGTGCCATCAGCTCGGGAATCAATCAGCCCCAGCATTTT; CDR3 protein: CAISSGINQPQHF
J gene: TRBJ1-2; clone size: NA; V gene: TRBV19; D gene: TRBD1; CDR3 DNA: TGTGCCAGTTCTATAACACCAGGACAGGGAAGGAGAGGCTACACCTTC; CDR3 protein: CASSITPGQGRRGYTF
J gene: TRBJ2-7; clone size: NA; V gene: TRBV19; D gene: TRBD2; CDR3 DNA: TGTGCCAGTAGTATGGGACTAGGTGGCTACGAGCAGTACTTC; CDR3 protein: CASSMGLGGYEQYF
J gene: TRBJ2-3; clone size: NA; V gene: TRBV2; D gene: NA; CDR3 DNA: TGTGCCAGCAGTGAAGTGGACTACACAGATACGCAGTATTTT; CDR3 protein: CASSEVDYTDTQYF
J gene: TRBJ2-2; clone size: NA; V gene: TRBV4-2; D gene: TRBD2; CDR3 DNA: TGTGCCAGCAGCCGAACCACCGGGGGGGCGGCCGGGGAGCTGTTTTTT; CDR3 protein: CASSRTTGGAAGELFF
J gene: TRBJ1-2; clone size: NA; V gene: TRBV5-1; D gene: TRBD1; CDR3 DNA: TGCGCCAGCAGCGGGGGGACAGGGAGCTATGGCTACACCTTC; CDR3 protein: CASSGGTGSYGYTF
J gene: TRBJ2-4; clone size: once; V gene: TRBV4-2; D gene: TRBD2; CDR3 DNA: TGTGCCAGCAGCCAAGGCCTAGCGGGGGTGATCCAAAACATTCAGTACTTC; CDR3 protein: CASSQGLAGVIQNIQYF
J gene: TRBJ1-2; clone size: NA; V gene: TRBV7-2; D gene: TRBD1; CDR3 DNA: TGTGCCAGCAGCCGGGACAGGAACTATGGCTACACCTTC; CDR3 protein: CASSRDRNYGYTF
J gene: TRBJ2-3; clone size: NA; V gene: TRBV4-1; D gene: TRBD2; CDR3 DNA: TGCGCCAGCAGCTATAGCGGGGCCTACACAGATACGCAGTATTTT; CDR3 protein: CASSYSGAYTDTQYF
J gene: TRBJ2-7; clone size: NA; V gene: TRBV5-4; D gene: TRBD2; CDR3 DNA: TGTGCCAGCAGCTCTGGACTAGCGCCGGGGGAGCAGTACTTC; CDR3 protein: CASSSGLAPGEQYF
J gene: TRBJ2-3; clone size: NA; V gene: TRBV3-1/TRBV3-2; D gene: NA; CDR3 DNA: TGTGCCAGCAGCCAAGATTCGACGACGCGGAATGCAGATACGCAGTATTTT; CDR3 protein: CASSQDSTTRNADTQYF
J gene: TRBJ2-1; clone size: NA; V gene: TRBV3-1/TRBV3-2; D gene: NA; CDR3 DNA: TGTGCCACCTCGGAGGCAGGGGTCTACAATGAGCAGTTCTTC; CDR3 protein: CATSEAGVYNEQFF
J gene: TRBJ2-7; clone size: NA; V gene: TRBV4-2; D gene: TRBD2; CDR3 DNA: TGTGCCAGCAGCCAAGTAGTGACTAGCGGATACGAGCAGTACTTC; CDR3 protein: CASSQVVTSGYEQYF
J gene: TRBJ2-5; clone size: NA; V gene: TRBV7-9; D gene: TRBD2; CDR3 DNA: TGTGCCAGCAGCTCTTCGAGCGGGGGGGAAGCAGAGACCCAGTACTTC; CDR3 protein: CASSSSSGGEAETQYF
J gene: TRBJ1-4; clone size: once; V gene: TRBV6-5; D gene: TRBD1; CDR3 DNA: TGTGCCACCGCCCAGGACAGGAGTGATGAAAAACTGTTTTTT; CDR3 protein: CATAQDRSDEKLFF